One sample yielded the 25 T cell receptor beta chains listed below, sequenced in a study of CD8 T cells in acute hepatitis C reinfection. Assay used: immunoSEQ multiplex PCR; TCRdb lists only in-frame clones, some missing. The repertoire holds 30,000 to 40,000 clones, with about 83% as singletons. The time point was: naive CD8 control sorted from an acute-time-point sample. Sequenced: naive CD8+ T cells from PBMCs. Receptors originate from a man aged 30 to 45 with chronic hepatitis C.

This sequence joins TRBV5-4 and TRBJ2-7; no clear D gene. CDR1 and CDR2 from the germline V gene are SGHNT and YYREEE (reference sequence). The V gene lost 0 bases and the J gene lost 9 bases, with 16 bases spanning the gap. This CDR3 contains 14 residues. The CDR3 loop is CASSLDGTPLGQYF. As DNA, the CDR3 is TGTGCCAGCAGCTTGGACGGAACCCCCCTGGGGCAGTACTTC. Drawing the rest from reference TRBV5-4 and TRBJ2-7, the complete variable domain is ETGVTQSPTHLIKTRGQQVTLRCSSQSGHNTVSWYQQALGQGPQFIFQYYREEENGRGNFPPRFSGLQFPNYSSELNVNALELDDSALYLCASSLDGTPLGQYFGPGTRLTVT.

The chain links TRBV11-2 to TRBJ2-2; TRBD2 agrees at 7 bases. The CDR3 loop spans 16 amino acids. Germline CDR1 is SGHAT and CDR2 is FQNNGV. The trim removed 5 bases at V and 4 bases at J, leaving 10 bases unmatched. The CDR3 loop is CASSEIAGILTGELFF. The CDR3 nucleotides read TGTGCCAGCAGCGAAATAGCGGGTATCCTCACCGGGGAGCTGTTTTTT.

V usage is TRBV29-1 and J usage is TRBJ1-5; no definite D call. Trimming took off 5 bases at V and 5 bases at J, with 16 bases between the two ends. The CDR3 runs to 14 residues. Germline V gene lookup returns CDR1 SQVTM and CDR2 ANQGSEA. The CDR3 protein is CSVNSEHGDQPQHF. In DNA, the CDR3 is TGCAGCGTTAACAGCGAACATGGCGATCAGCCCCAGCATTTT.

The chain employs TRBV7-9 and TRBJ2-3; TRBD1 matches 7 bases. Germline loops: CDR1 SEHNR, CDR2 FQNEAQ (reference sequence). This CDR3 spans 14 amino acids. The V segment lost 6 bases and the J segment 2 bases; nucleotides outside the gene matches: 5. The DNA of the CDR3 is TGTGCCAGCAGTCGACAGGGTTTCACAGATACGCAGTATTTT. Translated: CASSRQGFTDTQYF.

V is TRBV6-4 and J is TRBJ2-5; no definite D call. CDR1 and CDR2 (germline): MRHNA, SNTAGT. This CDR3 region has 14 residues. The ends were cut back, 6 bases at V and 4 bases at J, with 15 bases in the middle. The CDR3 spells CASRPTLPPETQYF. The DNA for the CDR3 is TGTGCCAGCAGACCGACACTACCCCCAGAGACCCAGTACTTC.

The rearrangement links TRBV9 to TRBJ2-2; D is unclear. V was pared by 0 bases and J by 0 bases, with 6 bases between. CDR3 length: 15 residues. Germline values: CDR1 SGDLS, CDR2 YYNGEE. The CDR3 coding sequence is TGTGCCAGCAGCGTAGGGACGGCGAACACCGGGGAGCTGTTTTTT. It encodes CASSVGTANTGELFF. The variable domain in full, with the rest retrieved from reference TRBV9 and TRBJ2-2, is DSGVTQTPKHLITATGQRVTLRCSPRSGDLSVYWYQQSLDQGLQFLIQYYNGEERAKGNILERFSAQQFPDLHSELNLSSLELGDSALYFCASSVGTANTGELFFGEGSRLTVL.

V and J are TRBV4-1 and TRBJ2-7; unclear D gene. Germline V lookup: CDR1 MGHRA, CDR2 YSYEKL. The CDR3 loop spans 14 amino acids. Trimming removed 1 base from V and 4 bases from J, with 11 bases in between. CDR3 sequence reads: CASSQGDGPYEQYF. DNA of the CDR3: TGCGCCAGCAGCCAAGGCGACGGGCCTTACGAGCAGTACTTC.

The chain has TRBV19 and TRBJ1-1, with D possibly being TRBD1 (5 bases). V shed 7 bases and J shed 5 bases, with 14 bases lying between them. This CDR3 region has 13 residues. Germline assignment: CDR1 LNHDA and CDR2 SQIVND (reference sequence). The CDR3 nucleotides are TGTGCCAGTACCCCAGGGCTTTGGACTGAAGCTTTCTTT. It encodes CASTPGLWTEAFF.

The chain joins TRBV7-9 to TRBJ1-2; 7 positions agree with TRBD1. Losses at the gene ends were 5 bases for V and 8 bases for J; bases not matched to a gene: 11. Per germline, CDR1 SEHNR and CDR2 FQNEAQ (reference sequence). The CDR3 totals 14 residues. Here the CDR3 reads CASSLLTGDRGYTF. The CDR3 bases are TGTGCCAGCAGCCTCCTCACAGGGGATCGCGGCTACACCTTC.

The chain has TRBV7-9 and TRBJ2-1; possibly TRBD2 for D (5 bases). Germline V gene lookup returns CDR1 SEHNR and CDR2 FQNEAQ (reference sequence). V was pared by 6 bases and J by 3 bases, with 9 bases between. This CDR3 is 13 amino acids long. CDR3 nucleotides: TGTGCCAGCAGGGACGGGGTCTACAATGAGCAGTTCTTC. Translation: CASRDGVYNEQFF.

This clone was counted only a few times. The chain couples TRBV19 to TRBJ2-6; D might be TRBD2 (5 bases). Germline V lookup: CDR1 LNHDA, CDR2 SQIVND (reference sequence). This CDR3 is 15 amino acids long. V lost 4 bases and J 0 bases, leaving 7 bases between the germline ends. Here the CDR3 reads CASSSGGSGANVLTF. CDR3 nucleotides: TGTGCCAGTAGTAGCGGAGGCTCTGGGGCCAACGTCCTGACTTTC.

V usage is TRBV25-1 and J usage is TRBJ2-1, with unresolved D. The CDR3 consists of 14 residues. Trimming removed 2 bases at V and 4 bases at J, with 9 bases between. From germline, CDR1 is MGHDK and CDR2 SYGVNS. CDR3 bases: TGTGCCAGCAGTGAAACTAACAGTTACAATGAGCAGTTCTTC. This codes for CASSETNSYNEQFF.

V usage is TRBV6-5 and J usage is TRBJ2-1; no definite D call. The CDR3 sequence is 13 residues long. Germline lookup yields CDR1 MNHEY and CDR2 SVGAGI. V lost 4 bases and J 9 bases, leaving 13 bases between the germline ends. For the CDR3, the DNA is TGTGCCAGCAGTTCGACATGGAACGGTGAGCAGTTCTTC. This encodes CASSSTWNGEQFF.

The CDR3 here is CASRHRGVTEAFF. The CDR3 DNA is TGTGCCAGCAGGCACAGGGGAGTGACTGAAGCTTTCTTT. The chain recombines TRBV28 with TRBJ1-1; 7 positions agree with TRBD1. From germline, CDR1 is MDHEN and CDR2 SYDVKM. The length of the CDR3 is 13 residues. Trimming cost V 6 bases and J 5 bases; bases outside gene matches: 6.

The chain is built from TRBV27 and TRBJ2-7; D unclear. Per the germline V gene, CDR1 is MNHEY and CDR2 is SMNVEV (reference sequence). The CDR3 has 13 residues. V was shortened by 8 bases and J by 6 bases, with 17 bases between the two germline ends. The CDR3 region is CASASLTTGEQYF. The DNA of the CDR3 is TGTGCCAGCGCATCCCTAACAACGGGCGAGCAGTACTTC.

The V call is TRBV18, the J call TRBJ1-2; D is undetermined. This CDR3 contains 12 residues. Germline CDR1 reads KGHSH; CDR2 reads LQKENI. V was cut by 3 bases and J by 9 bases, with 11 bases left in between. The CDR3 nucleotides read TGTGCCAGCTCACCGCCCGCCGAAAGCTACACCTTC. Its translation is CASSPPAESYTF.

The chain carries TRBV2 and TRBJ1-5; no clear D. Between the trimmed V and J ends, which lost 8 bases and 0 bases, there was a span of 14 bases. The germline V gene encodes CDR1 SNHLY and CDR2 FYNNEI. The CDR3 totals 15 residues. CDR3 DNA sequence: TGTGCCAGCGATGAAGACACAATTAGCAATCAGCCCCAGCATTTT. Translation: CASDEDTISNQPQHF.

The chain joins TRBV9 to TRBJ2-7; TRBD1 matches 9 bases. CDR1 is SGDLS, CDR2 YYNGEE, per germline. The trim removed 3 bases at V and 4 bases at J, leaving 11 bases unmatched. The CDR3 sequence is 16 residues long. This chain's CDR3 is CASSAKGDRVGYEQYF. CDR3 DNA: TGTGCCAGCAGCGCGAAGGGGGACAGGGTCGGGTACGAGCAGTACTTC.

The chain employs TRBV27 and TRBJ2-7; 7 bases are a match to TRBD2. CDR3 length equals 14 residues. Germline V lookup: CDR1 MNHEY, CDR2 SMNVEV (reference sequence). V lost 2 bases to trimming and J lost 3 bases; unmatched junction nucleotides: 4. The CDR3 bases are TGTGCCAGCAGTTTAGGACTAGGCAGCTACGAGCAGTACTTC. Encoded protein: CASSLGLGSYEQYF.

The J gene is TRBJ2-4, the V gene TRBV6-1; 8 nucleotides match TRBD1. This CDR3 contains 15 residues. Per the germline V gene, CDR1 is MNHNS and CDR2 is SASEGT. With 3 bases clipped from V and 3 bases from J, the junction kept 4 bases outside the gene matches. CDR3 protein: CASSESGQVKNIQYF. CDR3 in DNA: TGTGCCAGCAGTGAGTCGGGACAGGTCAAAAACATTCAGTACTTC.

The chain combines TRBV6-1 with TRBJ2-5; D is possibly TRBD1 (6 bases). Germline-derived CDR1 and CDR2 are MNHNS and SASEGT. The ends were cut back, 7 bases at V and 4 bases at J, with 16 bases in the middle. CDR3 length: 14 residues. The CDR3 protein is CASIQGPDRETQYF. CDR3 nucleotides: TGTGCCAGCATTCAGGGGCCCGATCGAGAGACCCAGTACTTC.

The rearrangement joins TRBV7-8 to TRBJ2-7, with TRBD2 matching 8 bases. This CDR3 is built from 13 residues. V dropped 5 bases and J dropped 5; count of bases not matched to a gene: 5. Germline V gene lookup returns CDR1 SGHVS and CDR2 FQNEAQ. This CDR3 is CASSRGTSDEQYF. As DNA, the CDR3 is TGTGCCAGCAGCCGCGGGACTAGTGACGAGCAGTACTTC. The whole variable domain, filled in from reference TRBV7-8 and TRBJ2-7, reads GAGVSQSPRYKVAKRGQDVALRCDPISGHVSLFWYQQALGQGPEFLTYFQNEAQLDKSGLPSDRFFAERPEGSVSTLKIQRTQQEDSAVYLCASSRGTSDEQYFGPGTRLTVT.

In this sample, this clone turned up a few times. V usage is TRBV2 and J usage is TRBJ1-1, with unresolved D. Trimming pared 6 bases from V and 0 bases from J, leaving 5 bases between. CDR1 is SNHLY, CDR2 FYNNEI, per germline. This CDR3 comprises 12 residues. CDR3 DNA sequence: TGTGCCAGCAGCCTAATGAACACTGAAGCTTTCTTT. Translation gives CASSLMNTEAFF.

The CDR3 reads CASSESHSSGYGYTF. The CDR3, as DNA: TGTGCCAGCAGTGAGTCACATTCCAGCGGGTATGGCTACACCTTC. The rearrangement uses TRBV6-4 and TRBJ1-2; D is unclear. CDR1 is MRHNA, CDR2 SNTAGT, per germline. Trimming took 3 bases from V and 5 from J, leaving 16 bases between them. The CDR3 loop spans 15 amino acids.

V and J are TRBV18 and TRBJ2-1; D is unclear. The CDR3 covers 12 residues. The germline V gene encodes CDR1 KGHSH and CDR2 LQKENI. V lost 1 base and J 7 bases, leaving 5 bases between the germline ends. CDR3 loop: CASSPHENEQFF. CDR3 nucleotides: TGTGCCAGCTCACCACACGAGAATGAGCAGTTCTTC.